Included here is one T cell receptor (beta chain) sequence, with context. What it binds is not known. Purities over 98% were achieved in all sorted populations. With 4 bases clipped from V and 5 bases from J, the junction kept 4 bases outside the gene matches. CDR1 MGHRA and CDR2 YSYEKL come from the germline V gene. The CDR3 is 14 residues long. Investigators reverse transcribed all isolated RNA, so they sequenced expressed TCRB transcripts. The average read count of naive, central memory and regulatory T cell samples was several million. Sequencing used immunoSEQ multiplex PCR; TCRdb keeps in-frame clones, though not all of them. The sample shows about 470,000 clones, 30% of them seen only once. This sample is part of a study of beta chain features in type 1 diabetes. Study findings and constraints: Patients with Type 1 diabetes showed moderately but significantly shorter TCRB CDR3s in all four CD4+ subsets. Patients and controls would be equally affected if PCR favored shorter templates.

The receptor was isolated from a man between 18 and 29 years old in good health. The J gene is TRBJ2-1, the V gene TRBV4-1; TRBD2 matches 8 bases. The sequenced material came from naive CD4+ T cells from blood. Written as DNA, the CDR3 is TGCGCCAGCAGCCGCGTCGGGAGGGACAATGAGCAGTTCTTC. The encoded protein is CASSRVGRDNEQFF.